This T cell receptor (beta chain) was documented in a study of graft-versus-host responses after intestinal transplantation. Study as a whole: The transplants performed in recipients were multivisceral, liver-intestinal, or isolated intestinal. Recipients across the board were started on anti-thymocyte globulin induction, then kept on tacrolimus and steroids for two to three years.

A word on this clone: Its cognate antigen is unknown. This same CDR3 is encoded by further DNA sequences in the sample.

Trimming took off 4 bases at V and 3 bases at J, with 11 bases between the two ends. Germline CDR1 reads SGHRS; CDR2 reads YFSETQ. The CDR3 extends over 14 amino acids. Study-wide findings and caveats: Recipient marrow contained GvH clones, some of which appeared first in ileum or blood. Early after transplant, HvG declines were associated with peak levels of circulating GvH clones.

Sequencing used immunoSEQ multiplex PCR; TCRdb keeps in-frame clones, though not all of them. The sample lists around 100,000 clones; roughly 87% were seen once. The TCR originated in a human donor who was the organ donor for an intestinal transplant. The material was unstimulated CD4+ T cells sorted from spleen or lymph node cells, obtained before transplant. This chain connects TRBV5-1 to TRBJ1-3; D might be TRBD1 (5 bases). CDR3 residues: CASSPGTSGNTIYF. The CDR3 nucleotides are TGCGCCAGCAGCCCCGGGACGAGTGGAAACACCATATATTTT.